A selection of T cell receptor beta chains follows, all from one sample in a study of blood T cell repertoires in COVID-19. Using immunoSEQ multiplex PCR, the repertoire was profiled, and TCRdb retains in-frame clones only, with some absent. The table includes approximately 66,000 clones, 85% to 90% detected once. The sequenced material came from peripheral blood. The receptor set was obtained from a human donor with active COVID-19. The donor label of this sample is uncertain. CDR3s include the opening cysteine and the closing phenylalanine or tryptophan. D genes are given only for firm matches. Part of the rows lack a size; the others show once, few, many or a class for expanded clones.

clone_size j_call v_call d_call cdr3_nt cdr3_aa
. TRBJ1-1 TRBV5-4 TRBD1 TGTGCCAGCAGCCCTCGACAGGGAACAGTCACTGAAGCTTTCTTT CASSPRQGTVTEAFF
. TRBJ1-1 TRBV29-1 . TGCAGCGTTGGACTGATCATGAACACTGAAGCTTTCTTT CSVGLIMNTEAFF
once TRBJ2-7 TRBV29-1 TRBD1 TGCAGCGTTACGGACAGGGGAACTTACGAGCAGTACTTC CSVTDRGTYEQYF
. TRBJ1-2 TRBV5-1 TRBD1 TGCGCCAGCAGCCGGGGACAGTTAGAATATGGCTACACCTTC CASSRGQLEYGYTF
. TRBJ1-5 TRBV9 . TGTGCCAGCAGCGTAGATGGCAGGAATCAGCCCCAGCATTTT CASSVDGRNQPQHF
. TRBJ2-7 TRBV7-9 TRBD1 TGTGCCAGCAGCCCTCGACAGGGGTACGAGCAGTACTTC CASSPRQGYEQYF
. TRBJ2-6 TRBV6-2/TRBV6-3 TRBD2 TGTGCCAGCAGTAACCTAGCGGCCCCCTCTGGGGCCAACGTCCTGACTTTC CASSNLAAPSGANVLTF
. TRBJ2-1 TRBV25-1 . TGTGCCAGCAGTCCCCGGGAGCGGCCTGTGGGGCAGTTCTTC CASSPRERPVGQFF
. TRBJ2-7 TRBV12-5 TRBD1 TGTGCTAGTGGTTTGGTAGGACGACAGGGGGGAGATAGGGAATACGAGCAGTACTTC CASGLVGRQGGDREYEQYF
. TRBJ1-2 TRBV19 TRBD1 TGTGCCAGTACCTTCTGGATGGCAGGGGGCAACTATGGCTACACCTTC CASTFWMAGGNYGYTF
. TRBJ1-2 TRBV5-5 TRBD1 TGTGCCAGCAGCTTAAGGACAGGGGGCCTCTATGGCTACACCTTC CASSLRTGGLYGYTF
. TRBJ1-2 TRBV7-2 . TGTGCCAGCCCTGCCCGGGCGGGGTATGGCTACACCTTC CASPARAGYGYTF
. TRBJ2-1 TRBV6-5 TRBD2 TGTGCCAGCAGCGAGCGGGAGGATTACAATGAGCAGTTCTTC CASSEREDYNEQFF
. TRBJ2-1 TRBV7-2 TRBD2 TGTGCCAGCAGCCCCGGGACTAGCGGTAATCACTACAATGAGCAGTTCTTC CASSPGTSGNHYNEQFF
. TRBJ2-7 TRBV11-1 . TGTGCCAGCAGCTTGGGAGCAGGTGACCTCTACGAGCAGTACTTC CASSLGAGDLYEQYF
. TRBJ2-3 TRBV28 . TGTGCCAGCAGTTTACTAGCGAGAGGCACAGATACGCAGTATTTT CASSLLARGTDTQYF
. TRBJ2-3 TRBV18 TRBD1 TGTGCCAGCTCACCCCCCCACAGGGGGTTGCTGTATTTT CASSPPHRGLLYF
. TRBJ1-2 TRBV6-5 . TGTGCCAGCAGTTACGACACCTTCTATGGCTACACCTTC CASSYDTFYGYTF
once TRBJ2-3 TRBV7-3 TRBD1 TGTGCCAGCAGCTGGACAGGGGCCAGCACAGATACGCAGTATTTT CASSWTGASTDTQYF
. TRBJ1-6 TRBV2 . TGTGCCAGCAGTGAGGCAGGGCGTTCACCCCTCCACTTT CASSEAGRSPLHF
. TRBJ2-5 TRBV7-3 TRBD2 TGTGCCAGCAGCTTAGGGCTAGCGGGGGGCTTTGTCCAAGAGACCCAGTACTTC CASSLGLAGGFVQETQYF
. TRBJ2-7 TRBV27 TRBD1 TGTGCCAGCAGTCCACCCGACAGGGTCAACTACGAGCAGTACTTC CASSPPDRVNYEQYF
. TRBJ1-1 TRBV7-3 TRBD1 TGTGCCAGCAGGGGACAGCCAGGGAACACTGAAGCTTTCTTT CASRGQPGNTEAFF
. TRBJ2-7 TRBV7-9 . TGTGCCAGCAGCCCGGGTATCTCCTACGAGCAGTACTTC CASSPGISYEQYF
. TRBJ2-1 TRBV6-2/TRBV6-3 TRBD2 TGTGCCAGCAGTTTCCTAGCGGGGGGAGAGAATGAGCAGTTCTTC CASSFLAGGENEQFF
. TRBJ2-5 TRBV19 . TGTGCCAGTAGTCCCACTCGGGGAGAGACCCAGTACTTC CASSPTRGETQYF
. TRBJ1-2 TRBV7-3 . TGTGCCAGCAGTCCACAGGGACCAGCTAACTATGGCTACACCTTC CASSPQGPANYGYTF
. TRBJ2-7 TRBV4-1 TRBD2 TGCGCCAGCAGCCAAGATATGGGGAGGGGCTTCTCCTACGAGCAGTACTTC CASSQDMGRGFSYEQYF
. TRBJ2-1 TRBV5-1 . TGCGCCAGCAGCCCGGGGATCCTCTCGGACAATGAGCAGTTCTTC CASSPGILSDNEQFF
. TRBJ1-1 TRBV7-6 . TGTGCCAGCAGCTTTGGGGGGATCAAGAACACTGAAGCTTTCTTT CASSFGGIKNTEAFF
. TRBJ2-7 TRBV21-1 . TGTGCCAGCAGCAAGGGCGTTTCTTTCGAGCAGTACTTC CASSKGVSFEQYF